Below are 9 T cell receptor beta chains sequenced from a single sample in a study of blood T cell repertoires in COVID-19 (dated by TCRdb to 2018 to 2020). Library preparation was by the immunoSEQ multiplex PCR assay. This immuneACCESS table, as held by TCRdb, lists in-frame sequences with V and J called but not all clones. Of the missing ones, under half trace to an unresolved V gene in checked studies; the others have no known cause. Within this sample are 210,000 or so clones, with about 90% of them counted one time only. Clones ranked in the top ten supply under 2.5% of the sample. Specimen: peripheral blood. Receptors were obtained from a man aged 40-49 years with active or convalescent COVID-19.

The chain carries TRBV2 and TRBJ1-5, with D perhaps matching TRBD1 (6 bases). The CDR3 is made up of 14 amino acids. V gave up 5 bases and J gave up 1 base, with 9 bases separating them. Per the germline V gene, CDR1 is SNHLY and CDR2 is FYNNEI. This CDR3 is CASSQTGSNQPQHF. Here the CDR3 DNA reads TGTGCCAGCAGTCAAACAGGGAGCAATCAGCCCCAGCATTTT.

This clone was counted once. J is TRBJ2-7 and V is TRBV28; D unresolved. Trimming took off 3 bases at V and 0 bases at J, with 9 bases between the two ends. There are 14 residues in the CDR3. Germline assignment: CDR1 MDHEN and CDR2 SYDVKM. In DNA, the CDR3 is TGTGCCAGCAGTTTGGGCAGGTCCTCCTACGAGCAGTACTTC. Residues: CASSLGRSSYEQYF.

V is TRBV18 and J is TRBJ2-2, with 9 bases lining up with TRBD2. Trimming at V came to 2 bases and at J to 6 bases, leaving 10 bases not matched to a gene. This CDR3 has 17 amino acids. Germline values: CDR1 KGHSH, CDR2 LQKENI. The CDR3 here is CASSPVLAGAVAGELFF. The CDR3 DNA reads TGTGCCAGCTCACCAGTTTTAGCGGGGGCCGTGGCCGGGGAGCTGTTTTTT.

The sample holds one count of this clone. The chain joins TRBV9 to TRBJ2-7, with 9 nucleotides matching TRBD1. The germline V gene encodes CDR1 SGDLS and CDR2 YYNGEE. This CDR3 is built from 14 residues. The ends lost 2 bases at V and 3 bases at J; junction bases unmatched: 3. The chain's CDR3 is CASSVGDRVYEQYF. The CDR3 bases are TGTGCCAGCAGCGTGGGGGACAGGGTCTACGAGCAGTACTTC. The full variable domain, completed using reference TRBV9 and TRBJ2-7, is DSGVTQTPKHLITATGQRVTLRCSPRSGDLSVYWYQQSLDQGLQFLIQYYNGEERAKGNILERFSAQQFPDLHSELNLSSLELGDSALYFCASSVGDRVYEQYFGPGTRLTVT.

The rearrangement joins TRBV4-1 to TRBJ1-5; TRBD1 aligns across 9 bases. V lost 1 base, J lost 2 bases, and 6 bases stayed unmatched. The CDR3 consists of 17 residues. Germline assignment: CDR1 MGHRA and CDR2 YSYEKL. The CDR3 here is CASSQVPGQGGNQPQHF. CDR3 coding DNA: TGCGCCAGCAGCCAAGTCCCGGGACAGGGAGGCAATCAGCCCCAGCATTTT.

V is TRBV5-1 and J is TRBJ1-1; D is unclear. The CDR3 length is 15 residues. V was pared by 2 bases and J by 0 bases, with 11 bases between. Germline V gene data show CDR1 as SGHRS and CDR2 as YFSETQ. The CDR3 spells CASSFEGTMNTEAFF. Here the CDR3 DNA reads TGCGCCAGCAGCTTTGAGGGTACTATGAACACTGAAGCTTTCTTT.

The chain employs TRBV18 and TRBJ1-4; D call uncertain. Trimming took 0 bases from V and 5 from J, leaving 10 bases between them. The germline V gene has CDR1 KGHSH and CDR2 LQKENI. This CDR3 has 15 residues. CDR3 in DNA: TGTGCCAGCTCACCACCGAGCAGCGAGAATGAAAAACTGTTTTTT. This encodes CASSPPSSENEKLFF.

V and J are TRBV6-2 or TRBV6-3 and TRBJ1-5; possible D gene TRBD1, 5 bases. V shed 1 base and J shed 4 bases, with 11 bases lying between them. CDR1 and CDR2 (germline): MNHEY, SVGEGT. CDR3 length equals 15 residues. The CDR3: CASSYYRGGNQPQHF. In nucleotides, the CDR3 is TGTGCCAGCAGTTACTATAGGGGAGGGAATCAGCCCCAGCATTTT.

This chain uses TRBV6-1 with TRBJ2-7; 7 bases agree with TRBD1. V trimming: 4 bases; J trimming: 5 bases; junction bases outside the gene matches: 14. The CDR3 has 16 amino acids. Germline V CDR1 and CDR2: MNHNS, SASEGT. DNA of the CDR3: TGTGCCAGCAGTGGCGAGACAGGGTTTGGCCTGGACGAGCAGTACTTC. Translating it yields CASSGETGFGLDEQYF.